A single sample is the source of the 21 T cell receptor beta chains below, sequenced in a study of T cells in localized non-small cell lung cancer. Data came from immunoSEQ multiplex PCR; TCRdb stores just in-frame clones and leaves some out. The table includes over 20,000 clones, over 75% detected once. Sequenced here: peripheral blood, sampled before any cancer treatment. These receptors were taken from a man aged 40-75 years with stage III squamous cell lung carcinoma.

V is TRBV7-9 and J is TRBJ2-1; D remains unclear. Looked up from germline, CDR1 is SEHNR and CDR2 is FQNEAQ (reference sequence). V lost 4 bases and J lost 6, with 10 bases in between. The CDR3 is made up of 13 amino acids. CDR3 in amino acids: CASSSGRGNEQFF. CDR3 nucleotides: TGTGCCAGCAGCTCTGGCCGAGGCAATGAGCAGTTCTTC.

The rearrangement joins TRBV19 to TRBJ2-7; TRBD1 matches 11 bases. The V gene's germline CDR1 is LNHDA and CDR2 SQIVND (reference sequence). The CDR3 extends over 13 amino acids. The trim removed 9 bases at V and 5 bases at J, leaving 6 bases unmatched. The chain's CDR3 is CASQDRGLDEQYF. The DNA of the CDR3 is TGTGCCAGCCAGGACAGGGGGCTCGACGAGCAGTACTTC.

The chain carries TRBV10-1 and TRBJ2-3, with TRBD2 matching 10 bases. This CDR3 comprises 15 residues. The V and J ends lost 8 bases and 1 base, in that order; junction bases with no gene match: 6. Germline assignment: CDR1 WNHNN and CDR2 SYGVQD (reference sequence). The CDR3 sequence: CASSSGTSGTDTQYF. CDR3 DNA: TGCGCCAGCTCGTCCGGGACTAGCGGCACAGATACGCAGTATTTT.

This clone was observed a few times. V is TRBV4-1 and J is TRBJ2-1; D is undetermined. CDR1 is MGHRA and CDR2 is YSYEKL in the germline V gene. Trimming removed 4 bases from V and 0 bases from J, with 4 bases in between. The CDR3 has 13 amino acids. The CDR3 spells CASSPSSYNEQFF. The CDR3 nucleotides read TGCGCCAGCAGCCCTAGCTCCTACAATGAGCAGTTCTTC.

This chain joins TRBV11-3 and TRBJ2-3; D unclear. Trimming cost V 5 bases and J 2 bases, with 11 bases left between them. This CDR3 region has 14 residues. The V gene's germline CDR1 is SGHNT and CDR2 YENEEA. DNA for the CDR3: TGTGCCAGCAGCGTCGGCTCTACCACAGATACGCAGTATTTT. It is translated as CASSVGSTTDTQYF.

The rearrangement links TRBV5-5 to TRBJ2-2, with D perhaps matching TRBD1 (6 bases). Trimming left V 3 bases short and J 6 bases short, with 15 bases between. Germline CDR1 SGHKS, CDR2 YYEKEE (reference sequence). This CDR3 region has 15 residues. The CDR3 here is CASSWGQGASGELFF. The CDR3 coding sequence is TGTGCCAGCAGCTGGGGGCAGGGCGCCTCCGGGGAGCTGTTTTTT. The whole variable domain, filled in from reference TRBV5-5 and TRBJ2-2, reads DAGVTQSPTHLIKTRGQQVTLRCSPISGHKSVSWYQQVLGQGPQFIFQYYEKEERGRGNFPDRFSARQFPNYSSELNVNALLLGDSALYLCASSWGQGASGELFFGEGSRLTVL.

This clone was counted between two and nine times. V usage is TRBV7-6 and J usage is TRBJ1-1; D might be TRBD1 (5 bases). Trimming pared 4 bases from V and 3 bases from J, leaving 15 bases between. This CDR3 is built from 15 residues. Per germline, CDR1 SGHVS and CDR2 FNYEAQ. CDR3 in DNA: TGTGCCAGCAGCTCGAGACGGACGGGACACACTGAAGCTTTCTTT. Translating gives CASSSRRTGHTEAFF.

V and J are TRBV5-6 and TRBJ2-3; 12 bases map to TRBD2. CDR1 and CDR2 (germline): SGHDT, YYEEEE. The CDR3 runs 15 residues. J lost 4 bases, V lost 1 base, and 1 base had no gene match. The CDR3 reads CASSLRLAGADTQYF. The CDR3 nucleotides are TGTGCCAGCAGCTTGAGACTAGCGGGAGCAGATACGCAGTATTTT.

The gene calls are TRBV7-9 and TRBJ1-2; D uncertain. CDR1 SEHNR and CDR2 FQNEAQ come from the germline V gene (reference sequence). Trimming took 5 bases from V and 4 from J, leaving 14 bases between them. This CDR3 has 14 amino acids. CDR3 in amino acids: CASSPNFGFYGYTF. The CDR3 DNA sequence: TGTGCCAGCAGCCCTAATTTCGGGTTCTATGGCTACACCTTC. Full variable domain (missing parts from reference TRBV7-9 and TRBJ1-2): DTGVSQNPRHKITKRGQNVTFRCDPISEHNRLYWYRQTLGQGPEFLTYFQNEAQLEKSRLLSDRFSAERPKGSFSTLEIQRTEQGDSAMYLCASSPNFGFYGYTFGSGTRLTVV.

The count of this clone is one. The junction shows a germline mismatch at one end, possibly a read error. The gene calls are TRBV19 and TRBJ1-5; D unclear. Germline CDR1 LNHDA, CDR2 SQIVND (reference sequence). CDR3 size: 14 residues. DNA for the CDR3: TGTGCCAGTAGTCTAATCTCTGACGAGAAGCCCGAGCATTTT. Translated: CASSLISDEKPEHF.

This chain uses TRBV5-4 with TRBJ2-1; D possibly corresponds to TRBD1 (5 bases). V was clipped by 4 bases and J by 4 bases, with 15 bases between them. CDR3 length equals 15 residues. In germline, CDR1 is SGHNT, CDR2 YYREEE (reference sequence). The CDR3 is CASSGSFGAYNEQFF. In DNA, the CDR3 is TGTGCCAGCAGCGGTTCATTTGGGGCTTACAATGAGCAGTTCTTC.

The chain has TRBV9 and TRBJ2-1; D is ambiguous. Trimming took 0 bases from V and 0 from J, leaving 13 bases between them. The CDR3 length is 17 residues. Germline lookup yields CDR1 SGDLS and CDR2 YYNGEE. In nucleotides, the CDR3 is TGTGCCAGCAGCGTAGCGGCCAGTCCCAGCTCCTACAATGAGCAGTTCTTC. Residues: CASSVAASPSSYNEQFF.

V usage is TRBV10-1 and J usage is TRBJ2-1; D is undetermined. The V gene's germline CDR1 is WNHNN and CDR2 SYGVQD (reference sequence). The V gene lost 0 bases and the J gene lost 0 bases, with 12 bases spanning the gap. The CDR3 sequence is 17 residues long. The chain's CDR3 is CASSESPAQSSYNEQFF. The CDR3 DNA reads TGCGCCAGCAGTGAGTCCCCAGCGCAAAGCTCCTACAATGAGCAGTTCTTC.

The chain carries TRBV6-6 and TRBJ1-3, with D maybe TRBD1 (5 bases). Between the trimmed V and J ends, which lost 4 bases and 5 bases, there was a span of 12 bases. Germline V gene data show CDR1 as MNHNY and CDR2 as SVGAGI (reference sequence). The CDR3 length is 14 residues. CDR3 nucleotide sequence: TGTGCCAGCAGTTCTGGCAGGGACCGAAACACCATATATTTT. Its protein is CASSSGRDRNTIYF.

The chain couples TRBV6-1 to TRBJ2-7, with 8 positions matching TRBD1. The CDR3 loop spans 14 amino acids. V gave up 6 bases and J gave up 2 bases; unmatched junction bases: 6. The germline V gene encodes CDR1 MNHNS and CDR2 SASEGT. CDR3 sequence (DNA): TGTGCCAGCAGCCCACAGGGGGGACCCTACGAGCAGTACGTC. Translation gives CASSPQGGPYEQYV.

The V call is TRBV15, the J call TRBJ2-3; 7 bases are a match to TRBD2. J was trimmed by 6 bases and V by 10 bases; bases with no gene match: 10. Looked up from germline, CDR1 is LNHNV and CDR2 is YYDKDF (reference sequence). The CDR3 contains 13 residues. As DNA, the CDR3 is TGTGCCATCACAAGAGGCGGGAGTGATACGCAGTATTTT. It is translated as CAITRGGSDTQYF. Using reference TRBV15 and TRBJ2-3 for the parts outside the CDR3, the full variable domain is DAMVIQNPRYQVTQFGKPVTLSCSQTLNHNVMYWYQQKSSQAPKLLFHYYDKDFNNEADTPDNFQSRRPNTSFCFLDIRSPGLGDTAMYLCAITRGGSDTQYFGPGTRLTVL.

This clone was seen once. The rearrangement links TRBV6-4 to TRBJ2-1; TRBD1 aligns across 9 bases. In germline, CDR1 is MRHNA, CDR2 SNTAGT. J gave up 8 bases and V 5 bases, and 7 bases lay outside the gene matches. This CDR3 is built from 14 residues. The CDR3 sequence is CASSWTGESYEQFF. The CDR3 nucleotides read TGTGCCAGCAGTTGGACAGGGGAGTCCTATGAGCAGTTCTTC.

In DNA, the CDR3 is TGTGCCATCAGGGAAAGGTACGAGCAGTACTTC. This sequence encodes CAIRERYEQYF. This rearrangement joins TRBV27 to TRBJ2-7; maybe TRBD1 (5 bases). The germline gives CDR1 MNHEY, CDR2 SMNVEV (reference sequence). There are 11 residues in the CDR3. The ends were cut back, 10 bases at V and 4 bases at J, with 11 bases in the middle.

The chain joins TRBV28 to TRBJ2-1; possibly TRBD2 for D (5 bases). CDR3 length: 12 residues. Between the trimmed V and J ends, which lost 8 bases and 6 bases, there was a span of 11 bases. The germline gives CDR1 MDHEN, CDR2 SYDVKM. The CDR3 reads CASGLAVNEQFF. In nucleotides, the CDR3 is TGTGCCAGCGGCCTAGCAGTCAATGAGCAGTTCTTC.

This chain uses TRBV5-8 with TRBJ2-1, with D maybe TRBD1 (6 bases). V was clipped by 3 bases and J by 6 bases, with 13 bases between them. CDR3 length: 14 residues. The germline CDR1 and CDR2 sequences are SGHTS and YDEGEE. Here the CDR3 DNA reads TGTGCCAGCAGCTGGGCAACAGGGATCAATGAGCAGTTCTTC. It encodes CASSWATGINEQFF.

The CDR3: CASRPEGHYEQYV. CDR3 sequence (DNA): TGTGCCAGCAGACCCGAGGGCCACTACGAGCAGTACGTC. The J gene is TRBJ2-7, the V gene TRBV6-9, with a weak D call TRBD2 (5 bases). Germline V gene lookup returns CDR1 MNHGY and CDR2 SVAAGI. The CDR3 is 13 amino acids. V lost 6 bases and J lost 3, with 12 bases in between.